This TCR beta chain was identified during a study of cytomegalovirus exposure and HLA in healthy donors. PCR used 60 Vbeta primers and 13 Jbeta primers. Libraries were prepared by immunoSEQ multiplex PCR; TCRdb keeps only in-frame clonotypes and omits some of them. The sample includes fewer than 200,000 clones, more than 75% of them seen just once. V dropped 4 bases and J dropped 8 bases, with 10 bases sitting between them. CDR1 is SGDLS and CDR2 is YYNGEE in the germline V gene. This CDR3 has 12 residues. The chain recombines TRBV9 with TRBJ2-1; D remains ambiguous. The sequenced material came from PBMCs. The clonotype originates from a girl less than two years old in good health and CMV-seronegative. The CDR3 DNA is TGTGCCAGCAGCCCCCCCAGTTATGAGCAGTTCTTC. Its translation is CASSPPSYEQFF.